This T cell receptor (beta chain) was obtained from a study of cytomegalovirus exposure and HLA in healthy donors listed by TCRdb under 2017. Describing the broader study: In an earlier analysis of roughly 500 of the donors, 276 Gb of sequence data and 117 million unique TCR beta sequences from about 180 million T cells were reported. In a later genetic analysis, genome-wide SNP genotypes for about three fifths of the 666 donors were used, and that subset was treated as a discovery cohort. A later analysis re-examined previously published TCR beta repertoires from about 700 donors and added high-resolution HLA genotyping to investigate patterns of TCR occurrence. An earlier analysis of around 580 of the donors used high-throughput TCR beta sequencing to judge whether each TCR beta V gene segment behaved as functional or pseudogenic. Alongside the repertoire data, information on donor age, sex, ethnicity and CMV serostatus was compiled. Every discovery cohort repertoire had been produced on one sequencing platform. The study used immunosequencing to profile the T cell repertoires of more than 650 subjects and linked those repertoires to cytomegalovirus serostatus. HLA typing included class I and class II loci at four-digit resolution. Because of strong linkage in the cohort, 4 to 6 DR-DQ haplotypes were treated as single units for association and clustering. Besides the first cohort of around 700 subjects, a separate validation cohort made up of around 120 different subjects was used. The study aimed to test whether signatures of past pathogen exposure could be identified by cataloging public T cell receptors. Among several hundred genotyped donors of the cohort, an average of approximately 200,000 unique TCR beta nucleotide sequences was sequenced per donor, of which about 18% were non-productive. The study combined high-throughput TCR immunosequencing, statistical association of individual TCRs with disease status, and machine learning to predict cytomegalovirus infection status. Of the roughly 400 genotyped donors, 65% to 90% fell in the genetic ancestry cluster associated with self-reported Caucasian donors. In the later analysis, no new phenotypic data were used to find candidate immune exposures; instead, reliance was placed on TCR beta sequences and their occurrence across donors. Typing coverage varied by locus: roughly 629-640 donors for A, B, C, DRB1 and DQB1; roughly 510 for DQA1; some 610 for DPA1; some 470 for DPB1. An early release that covered fewer than 750 HLA-typed donors contained approximately 300 gigabases of sequencing data and tens of millions of unique TCR sequences.

Worth noting for this clone: It has no known antigen specificity.

The library was made by the immunoSEQ multiplex PCR assay. The multiplex PCR relied on a mix of 60 forward primers for TCR Vbeta segments and 13 reverse primers for TCR Jbeta segments. Amplification of the CDR3 region of rearranged TCR beta genes was performed with a multiplex PCR assay on genomic DNA. The amplified TCR beta libraries were sequenced on the Illumina HiSeq System as 87-base-pair reads. The paper's processing steps were these. A later analysis tallied roughly 76 million unique TCR beta chains across the approximately 670 repertoires, and about 12 million of those chains were shared by two or more donors. Raw reads were error-corrected and collapsed into unique sequences with a nearest-neighbor algorithm that merged closely related sequences to remove PCR and sequencing errors. To assign V, D and J gene segments, CDR3 sequences were aligned to IMGT reference sequences. Each retained sequence needed at least a six-nucleotide match to both a V gene segment and a J gene segment. Rearrangements were called productive when the CDR3 lacked stop codons and stayed in frame with V and J; all others were non-productive. CDR3 was defined according to IMGT convention as the region running from the second conserved V-encoded cysteine to the conserved J-encoded phenylalanine. The earlier analysis of about 640 of the donors excluded any sequence lacking an unambiguous match to a single V gene segment. In an earlier analysis of around 590 of the donors, a V segment was called functional when productive rearrangements were above 56.7%, and segregating when the standard deviation between donors exceeded 5%. A statistical classification framework was built for diagnosing cytomegalovirus status from the catalog of TCR beta chain sequences. In a later analysis, TCR nucleotide sequences were compared against IMGT/GENE-DB human TR gene sequences so that V and J genes could be assigned. A later analysis assigned CDR3 sequences and most-parsimonious VDJ recombination scenarios with the TCRdist pipeline. In a later analysis, each TCR beta chain was defined by its CDR3 amino acid sequence together with its V-gene family, and reads without a unique V-gene family were excluded. In a later analysis, some 600 highly shared, low-generation-probability nucleotide sequences were removed to address suspected cross-contamination and a sequencing artifact. A later analysis calculated a clonal expansion index for each public chain from normalized within-repertoire ranks of inferred template counts. Generation probabilities in a later analysis came from a VDJ recombination model fitted to out-of-frame rearrangements, and those results were checked against IGoR. A later analysis scored TCR-TCR, TCR-HLA and TCR-CMV co-occurrence with hypergeometric tests, applying a repertoire-size bias correction to TCR pairs. False discovery rates were estimated in a later analysis by permuting HLA or CMV assignments 20 times. In a later analysis, co-occurring TCRs were grouped using DBSCAN, and TCRdist sequence similarity was added for clustering within HLA-allele-positive subsets. Repertoires with fewer than 30,000 or more than 120,000 public chains, plus five repertoires with anomalous nucleotide sharing, were excluded from co-occurrence clustering. The immuneACCESS repertoire file appears here via TCRdb, limited to in-frame rearrangements. These files lack a portion of the clones; in checked studies, under half of the deficit traces to unresolved V genes, and the cause of the others is not known. V, J and clone size are those of that table, while D and trimming were read from the DNA. The sample's table covers 60,000 to 75,000 clones. The ten biggest clones cover approximately 1.7% of the sample.

Findings and caveats that apply to the study as a whole: A later analysis found that TCR association rates varied across HLA loci, with DRB1 alleles showing the most associated TCRs and HLA-C alleles the fewest. A few of the identified cytomegalovirus-associated TCR beta chains were confirmed in vitro to be specific for cytomegalovirus antigens. Strong co-occurrence of HLA alleles, especially DR and DQ, made assigning TCR associations to individual alleles difficult. A group of highly shared sequence variants was considered likely to be a technical artifact of the sequencing pipeline. Linkage disequilibrium might explain the correlated functional status among segregating V segments, but an unknown experimental factor could not be ruled out. A total of 164 TCR beta chains were listed by the study as associated with cytomegalovirus. Only TCR beta chains were sequenced in this cohort, and the absence of alpha or paired-chain data limited detectable features. In both the original and validation cohorts, the classifier was reported to diagnose cytomegalovirus status with high specificity and sensitivity. In a later analysis, HLA-associated TCR beta chains showed more clonal expansion and lower generation probabilities than non-associated chains that were equally common. A later genetic analysis reported fewer N-insertions in productive TCRs among donors in an Asian-associated ancestry cluster than the roughly 690-donor mean. The presence/absence analyses assumed that sequencing depth was roughly uniform across donors, and that assumption may not be true. Several of the top co-occurrence clusters appeared to be linked to parvovirus B19, influenza, CMV and Epstein-Barr virus, according to a later analysis. Because counts were too low, some 17 rarely observed V segments, including chromosome 9 orphons, were left out of the earlier analysis of 587 of the donors. The 87-base-pair reads could not distinguish some IMGT-functional V segments, including TRBV6-2 and TRBV6-3, so those segments were excluded. A later analysis found that most CMV-associated TCR beta chains appeared HLA-restricted, with HLA associations seemingly driven largely by CMV exposure. Specific HLA alleles were associated with about 17,000 TCR beta sequences at a false discovery rate of 0.05 in a later analysis. Immune exposure information for the cohort was limited to CMV serostatus. The authors suggested that the approach could potentially be generalized to other disease states and immunological phenotypes. A later genetic analysis associated a missense DCLRE1C variant with V-gene and J-gene trimming of TCR beta chains, and an independent cohort replicated the association. A further reported finding was that TCR beta sequences accurately predicted the HLA-A and HLA-B alleles for most subjects in the first cohort. Because HLA typing was missing for some donors at each locus, association tests included only the typed subset. In an earlier analysis of roughly 560 of the donors, most TCR beta V segments were observed in productive rearrangements about 90% or about 30% of the time, broadly matching IMGT annotations. While some public TCRs were present in many individuals, most TCR sequences turned up only very rarely across donors.

The cohort was made up of approximately 700 healthy bone marrow donors. At the time of sampling, all cohort members were nominally healthy, though unrecorded immune exposures were likely present. The donor was CMV seronegative and was included in the group of about 350 seronegative cohort members. Each donor provided a peripheral blood sample, and peripheral blood mononuclear cells were used for TCR beta sequencing. The Qiagen DNeasy Blood Extraction Kit was used to extract genomic DNA from the blood cell samples. CDR3 length: 13 amino acids, cysteine to phenylalanine. CDR3 DNA only is kept here, 39 bases in frame from base 1. According to the germline V gene, CDR1 reads SQVTM and CDR2 reads ANQGSEA. V gives up 6 bases and J gives up 5 bases, and the segment between their germline ends measures 14 bases.

The sequencing sample was made of PBMCs. This chain joins TRBV29-1 to TRBJ1-5; possibly the D gene is TRBD1, per 6 matching bases. This sequence originates from a woman aged 30 to 39 in good health and CMV-seronegative. The DNA reads as follows: TGCAGCGTGGGGGGGGGCGGAGATCAGCCCCAGCATTTT. Its protein product is CSVGGGGDQPQHF.